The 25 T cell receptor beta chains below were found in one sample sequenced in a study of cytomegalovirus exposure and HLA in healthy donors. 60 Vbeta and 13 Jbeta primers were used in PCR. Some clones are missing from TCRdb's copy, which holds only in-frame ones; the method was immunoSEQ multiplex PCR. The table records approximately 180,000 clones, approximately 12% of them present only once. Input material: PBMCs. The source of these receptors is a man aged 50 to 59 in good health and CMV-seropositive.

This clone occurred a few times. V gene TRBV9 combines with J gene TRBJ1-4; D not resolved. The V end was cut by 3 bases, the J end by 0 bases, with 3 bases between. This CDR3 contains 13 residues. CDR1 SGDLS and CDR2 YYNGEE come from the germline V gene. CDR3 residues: CASSASTNEKLFF. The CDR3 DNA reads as TGTGCCAGCAGCGCCTCAACTAATGAAAAACTGTTTTTT.

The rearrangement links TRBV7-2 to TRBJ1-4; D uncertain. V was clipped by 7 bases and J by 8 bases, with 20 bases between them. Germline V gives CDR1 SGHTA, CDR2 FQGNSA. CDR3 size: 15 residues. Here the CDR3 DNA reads TGTGCCAGCACCCCCCGTCGGGCCGGAGGGGAAAAACTGTTTTTT. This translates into CASTPRRAGGEKLFF.

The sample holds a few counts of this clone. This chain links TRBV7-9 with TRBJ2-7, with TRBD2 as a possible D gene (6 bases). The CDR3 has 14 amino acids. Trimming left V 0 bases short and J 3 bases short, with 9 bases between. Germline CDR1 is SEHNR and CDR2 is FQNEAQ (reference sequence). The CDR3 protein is CASSLAGGDYEQYF. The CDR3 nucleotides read TGTGCCAGCAGCTTAGCGGGGGGTGACTACGAGCAGTACTTC.

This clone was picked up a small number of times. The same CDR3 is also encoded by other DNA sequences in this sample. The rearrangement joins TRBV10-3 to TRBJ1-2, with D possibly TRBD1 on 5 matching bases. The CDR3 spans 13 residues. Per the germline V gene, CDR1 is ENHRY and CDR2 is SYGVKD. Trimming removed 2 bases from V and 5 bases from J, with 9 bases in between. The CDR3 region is CAISETGDYGYTF. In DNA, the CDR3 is TGTGCCATCAGTGAGACAGGTGATTATGGCTACACCTTC.

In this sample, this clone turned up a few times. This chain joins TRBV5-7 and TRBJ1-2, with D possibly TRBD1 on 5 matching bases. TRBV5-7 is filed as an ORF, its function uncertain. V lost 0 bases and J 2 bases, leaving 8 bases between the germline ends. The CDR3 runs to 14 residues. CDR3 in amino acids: CASSLEQANYGYTF. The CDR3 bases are TGTGCCAGCAGCTTGGAACAGGCCAACTATGGCTACACCTTC.

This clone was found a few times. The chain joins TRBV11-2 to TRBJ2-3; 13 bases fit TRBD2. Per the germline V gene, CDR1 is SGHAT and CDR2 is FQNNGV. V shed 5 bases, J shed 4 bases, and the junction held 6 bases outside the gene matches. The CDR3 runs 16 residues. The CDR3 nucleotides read TGTGCCAGCAGCATCGGGACTAGCGGGGTAGCAGATACGCAGTATTTT. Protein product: CASSIGTSGVADTQYF.

The CDR3 sequence: CASSFGTAEETQYF. As DNA, the CDR3 is TGTGCCAGCAGCTTCGGGACAGCGGAGGAGACCCAGTACTTC. This sequence joins TRBV5-4 and TRBJ2-5; 7 positions match TRBD1. Looked up from germline, CDR1 is SGHNT and CDR2 is YYREEE (reference sequence). The CDR3 contains 14 residues. The junction had 6 bases not matched to a gene; V was cut back by 2 bases and J by 5 bases.

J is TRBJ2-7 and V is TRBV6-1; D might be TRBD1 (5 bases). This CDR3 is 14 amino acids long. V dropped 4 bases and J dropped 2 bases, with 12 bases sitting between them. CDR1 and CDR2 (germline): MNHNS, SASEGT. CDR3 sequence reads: CASSGGQFPYEQYV. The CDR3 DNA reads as TGTGCCAGCAGTGGGGGCCAATTCCCCTACGAGCAGTACGTC.

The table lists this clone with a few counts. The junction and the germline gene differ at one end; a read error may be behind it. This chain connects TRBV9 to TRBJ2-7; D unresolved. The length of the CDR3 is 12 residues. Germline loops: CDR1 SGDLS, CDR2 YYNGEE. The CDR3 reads CASSGQSFEQYF. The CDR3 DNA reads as TGTGCCAGCAGCGGACAATCCTTCGAGCAGTACTTC.

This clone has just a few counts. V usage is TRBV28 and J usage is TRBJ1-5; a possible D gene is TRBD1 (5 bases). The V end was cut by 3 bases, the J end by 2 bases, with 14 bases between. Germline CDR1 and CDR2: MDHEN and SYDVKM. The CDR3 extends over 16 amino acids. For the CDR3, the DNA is TGTGCCAGCAGTTTCAACGGGGGGTTTGGCAATCAGCCCCAGCATTTT. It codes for CASSFNGGFGNQPQHF.

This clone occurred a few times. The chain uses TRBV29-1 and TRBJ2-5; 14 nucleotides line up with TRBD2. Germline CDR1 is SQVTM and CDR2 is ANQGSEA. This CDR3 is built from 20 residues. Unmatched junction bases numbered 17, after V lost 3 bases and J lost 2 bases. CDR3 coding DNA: TGCAGCGTTGATAAACTCCGACTAGCGGGGGGGCCAGTGGGGCAAGAGACCCAGTACTTC. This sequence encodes CSVDKLRLAGGPVGQETQYF.

CDR3 sequence: CASSLGSEVRLEAFF. CDR3 sequence (DNA): TGTGCCAGCAGCCTAGGCAGCGAGGTGCGTCTGGAAGCTTTCTTT. The chain has TRBV7-9 and TRBJ1-1, with D uncertain. With 5 bases removed from V and 8 bases from J, the gap between germline ends came to 21 bases. This CDR3 comprises 15 residues. CDR1 is SEHNR and CDR2 is FQNEAQ in the germline V gene (reference sequence).

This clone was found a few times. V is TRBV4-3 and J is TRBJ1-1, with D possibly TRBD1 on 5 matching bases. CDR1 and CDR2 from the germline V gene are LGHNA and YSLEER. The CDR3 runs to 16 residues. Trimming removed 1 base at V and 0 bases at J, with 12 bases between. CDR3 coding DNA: TGCGCCAGCAGCCAAGCGGCAGGGATCATGAACACTGAAGCTTTCTTT. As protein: CASSQAAGIMNTEAFF.

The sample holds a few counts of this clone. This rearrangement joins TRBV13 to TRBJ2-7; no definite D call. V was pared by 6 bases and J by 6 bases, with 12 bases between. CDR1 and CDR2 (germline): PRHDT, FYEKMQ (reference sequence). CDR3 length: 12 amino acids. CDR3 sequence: CASSDPGIEQYV. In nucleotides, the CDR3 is TGTGCCAGCAGTGACCCAGGAATCGAGCAGTACGTC.

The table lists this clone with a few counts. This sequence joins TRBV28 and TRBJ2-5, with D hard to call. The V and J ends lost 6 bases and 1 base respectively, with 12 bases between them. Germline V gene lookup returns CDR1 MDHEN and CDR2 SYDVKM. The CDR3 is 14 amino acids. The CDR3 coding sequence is TGTGCCAGCAGCCCGCCGCGTGGCCAAGAGACCCAGTACTTC. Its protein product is CASSPPRGQETQYF.

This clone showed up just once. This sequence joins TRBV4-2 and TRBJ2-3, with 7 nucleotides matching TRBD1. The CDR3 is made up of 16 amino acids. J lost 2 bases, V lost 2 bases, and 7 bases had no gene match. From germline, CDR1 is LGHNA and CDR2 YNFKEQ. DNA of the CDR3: TGTGCCAGCAGCCAAAACAGACAGGGACCCACAGATACGCAGTATTTT. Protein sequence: CASSQNRQGPTDTQYF.

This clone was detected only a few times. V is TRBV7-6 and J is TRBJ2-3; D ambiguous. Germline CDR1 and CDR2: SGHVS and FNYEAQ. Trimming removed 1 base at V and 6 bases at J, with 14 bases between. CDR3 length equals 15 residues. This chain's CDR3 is CASSLEVGGKDTQYF. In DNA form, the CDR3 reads TGTGCCAGCAGCTTAGAGGTTGGCGGTAAGGATACGCAGTATTTT.

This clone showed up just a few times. Here the CDR3 reads CASSYSQDRGTEAFF. The DNA for the CDR3 is TGTGCCAGCAGTTACTCGCAAGACAGGGGGACTGAAGCTTTCTTT. This chain joins TRBV6-5 and TRBJ1-1; 9 bases align to TRBD1. After removal of 0 bases from V and 5 bases from J, the junction contained 4 bases not matched to a gene. The CDR3 totals 15 residues. CDR1 is MNHEY, CDR2 SVGAGI, per germline.

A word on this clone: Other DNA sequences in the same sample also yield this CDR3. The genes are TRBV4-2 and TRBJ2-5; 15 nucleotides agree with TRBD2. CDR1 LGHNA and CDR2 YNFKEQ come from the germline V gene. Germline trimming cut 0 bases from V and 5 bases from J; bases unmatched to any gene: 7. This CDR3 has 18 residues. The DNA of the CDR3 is TGTGCCAGCAGCCAAGATGGACTAGCGGGGGGGCAGGGGGAGACCCAGTACTTC. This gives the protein CASSQDGLAGGQGETQYF.

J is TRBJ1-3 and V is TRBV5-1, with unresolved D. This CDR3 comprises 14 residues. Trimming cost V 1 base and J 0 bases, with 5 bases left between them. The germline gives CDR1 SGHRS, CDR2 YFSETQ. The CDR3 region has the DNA TGCGCCAGCAGCTTGCCGAGCTCTGGAAACACCATATATTTT. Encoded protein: CASSLPSSGNTIYF.

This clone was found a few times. CDR3 loop: CASSSPGQGYNEQFF. The CDR3 nucleotides read TGTGCCAGCAGTTCTCCGGGACAGGGGTACAATGAGCAGTTCTTC. The V and J genes are TRBV6-5 and TRBJ2-1; 10 bases line up with TRBD1. This CDR3 is built from 15 residues. Germline CDR1 reads MNHEY; CDR2 reads SVGAGI. V was pared by 4 bases and J by 4 bases, with 4 bases of the junction left unmatched.

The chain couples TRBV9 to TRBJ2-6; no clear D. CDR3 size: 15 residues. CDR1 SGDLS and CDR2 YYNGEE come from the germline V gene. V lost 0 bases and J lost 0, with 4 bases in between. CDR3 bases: TGTGCCAGCAGCGTAGATAACTCTGGGGCCAACGTCCTGACTTTC. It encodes CASSVDNSGANVLTF.

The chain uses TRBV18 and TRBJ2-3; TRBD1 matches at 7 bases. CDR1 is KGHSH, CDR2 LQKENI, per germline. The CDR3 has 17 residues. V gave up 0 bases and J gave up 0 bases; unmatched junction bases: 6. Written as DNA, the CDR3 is TGTGCCAGCTCACCACCTTTTGAGGGACAGAGCACAGATACGCAGTATTTT. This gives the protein CASSPPFEGQSTDTQYF.

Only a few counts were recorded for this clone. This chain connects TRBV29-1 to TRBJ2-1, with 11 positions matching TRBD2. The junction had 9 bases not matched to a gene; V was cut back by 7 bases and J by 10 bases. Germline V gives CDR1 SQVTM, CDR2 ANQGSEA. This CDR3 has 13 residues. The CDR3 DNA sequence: TGCAGCGGGTTACTAGCGGGGGTTGGGGAGCAGTTCTTC. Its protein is CSGLLAGVGEQFF.

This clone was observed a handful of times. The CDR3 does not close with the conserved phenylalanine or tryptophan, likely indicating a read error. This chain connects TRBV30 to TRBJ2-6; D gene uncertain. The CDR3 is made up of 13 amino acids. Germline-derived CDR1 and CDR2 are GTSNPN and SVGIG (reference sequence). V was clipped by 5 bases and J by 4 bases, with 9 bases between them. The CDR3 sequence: CAWSSSGANVLTV. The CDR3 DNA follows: TGTGCCTGGTCCTCCTCAGGGGCCAACGTCCTGACTGTC.